This is a list of T cell receptor beta chains from one sample in a study of naive and memory T cell subsets. TCRdb analysed the 5' RACE reads with MiXCR anew, one entry per CDR3 protein. The sample lists roughly 62,000 distinct CDR3 sequences, approximately 6.6% seen once, with 8% to 10% in the top ten. These receptors came from a male donor in good health. Each CDR3 is given with its conserved first and last residue. The order of the fields is D gene, clone size, J gene, V gene, CDR3 DNA, CDR3 protein. The D gene is left open where the match is weak. The size of a clone is reported for some rows only, either as once, few or many, or as a class for expanded clones.

D gene: TRBD2
clone size: many
J gene: TRBJ2-1
V gene: TRBV11-2
CDR3 DNA: TGTGCCAGCAGCCGTATACTAGCGGGGGGCCCCAATGAGCAGTTCTTC
CDR3 protein: CASSRILAGGPNEQFF

D gene: .
clone size: few
J gene: TRBJ2-7
V gene: TRBV11-2
CDR3 DNA: TGTGCCAGCAGCTTGGAAGGGCGGATCGCCTACGAGCAGTACTTC
CDR3 protein: CASSLEGRIAYEQYF

D gene: .
clone size: many
J gene: TRBJ2-2
V gene: TRBV29-1
CDR3 DNA: TGCAGCGTTCAAGGGTCGGGACCCAGGGGCGGGGAGCTGTTTTTT
CDR3 protein: CSVQGSGPRGGELFF

D gene: .
clone size: few
J gene: TRBJ2-7
V gene: TRBV20-1
CDR3 DNA: TGCAGTGCTAGAGCCGGGAACAGCCGTAGCTCCTACGAGCAGTACTTC
CDR3 protein: CSARAGNSRSSYEQYF

D gene: .
clone size: many
J gene: TRBJ2-7
V gene: TRBV5-1
CDR3 DNA: TGCGCCAGCAGCTTGGTACCGGACTACGAGCAGTACTTC
CDR3 protein: CASSLVPDYEQYF

D gene: TRBD1
clone size: many
J gene: TRBJ2-1
V gene: TRBV25-1
CDR3 DNA: TGTGCCAGCAGTGAATCCGACAGGGGATCCTACAATGAGCAGTTCTTC
CDR3 protein: CASSESDRGSYNEQFF

D gene: TRBD2
clone size: many
J gene: TRBJ2-1
V gene: TRBV5-1
CDR3 DNA: TGCGCCAGCAGCTTTCGGACTAGCGGGAGGGCCTCCTACAATGAGCAGTTCTTC
CDR3 protein: CASSFRTSGRASYNEQFF

D gene: .
clone size: few
J gene: TRBJ1-5
V gene: TRBV7-2
CDR3 DNA: TGTGCCAGCAGCTCCAATATAGGTCCTTCTAGCAATCAGCCCCAGCATTTT
CDR3 protein: CASSSNIGPSSNQPQHF

D gene: TRBD2
clone size: many
J gene: TRBJ2-7
V gene: TRBV4-1
CDR3 DNA: TGCGCCAGCAGCCAAGATTTGAGGCTAGCGGGGGCCTACTACTACGAGCAGTACTTC
CDR3 protein: CASSQDLRLAGAYYYEQYF

D gene: .
clone size: few
J gene: TRBJ2-3
V gene: TRBV2
CDR3 DNA: TGTGCCAGCGGTCGAAGCGGCCCCACAGATACGCAGTATTTT
CDR3 protein: CASGRSGPTDTQYF

D gene: .
clone size: few
J gene: TRBJ2-5
V gene: TRBV7-9
CDR3 DNA: TGTGCCAGCAGCTTAGCGGGGGGAGGAGGGACCCAGTACTTC
CDR3 protein: CASSLAGGGGTQYF

D gene: .
clone size: .
J gene: TRBJ2-2
V gene: TRBV12-5
CDR3 DNA: TGTGCTAGTTCGACCCCACTTTGGGGGGAGTTCGGCACCGGGGAGCTGTTTTTT
CDR3 protein: CASSTPLWGEFGTGELFF

D gene: TRBD2
clone size: .
J gene: TRBJ2-2
V gene: TRBV20-1
CDR3 DNA: TGCAGTATTACTAGCGGGAGGGCCGGGGGGCCGCTGTTTTTT
CDR3 protein: CSITSGRAGGPLFF

D gene: TRBD1
clone size: .
J gene: TRBJ1-1
V gene: TRBV5-4
CDR3 DNA: TGTGCCAGCAGCTTCGGGACAGGGCTCCCTGAAGCTTTCTTT
CDR3 protein: CASSFGTGLPEAFF

D gene: .
clone size: many
J gene: TRBJ1-1
V gene: TRBV29-1
CDR3 DNA: TGCAGCGTTGACCCGCAGTTTACTGAAGCTTTCTTT
CDR3 protein: CSVDPQFTEAFF

D gene: .
clone size: few
J gene: TRBJ2-5
V gene: TRBV20-1
CDR3 DNA: TGCAGTGCTAGAGATTGGGGGCGTGCGGAGGAGACCCAGTACTTC
CDR3 protein: CSARDWGRAEETQYF

D gene: .
clone size: many
J gene: TRBJ1-2
V gene: TRBV6-1
CDR3 DNA: TGTGCCAGCAGTGGTACCTACGGGAGCCGGGGAGGCGGCTACACCTTC
CDR3 protein: CASSGTYGSRGGGYTF

D gene: TRBD1
clone size: many
J gene: TRBJ2-5
V gene: TRBV24-1
CDR3 DNA: TGTGCCACCAGTGATTTTAGGACAGGGCAAGAGACCCAGTACTTC
CDR3 protein: CATSDFRTGQETQYF

D gene: TRBD2
clone size: many
J gene: TRBJ2-1
V gene: TRBV12-5
CDR3 DNA: TGTGCTAGTGGTTTTACTAGCGGCATCTACAATGAGCAGTTCTTC
CDR3 protein: CASGFTSGIYNEQFF

D gene: .
clone size: many
J gene: TRBJ1-2
V gene: TRBV29-1
CDR3 DNA: TGCAGCGTTGAACAGCGGACAGTTAACTATGGCTACACCTTC
CDR3 protein: CSVEQRTVNYGYTF

D gene: .
clone size: .
J gene: TRBJ2-1
V gene: TRBV11-2
CDR3 DNA: TGTGCCAGCAGCTTACTAGCGTCCTACAATGAGCAGTTCTTC
CDR3 protein: CASSLLASYNEQFF

D gene: .
clone size: .
J gene: TRBJ1-5
V gene: TRBV2
CDR3 DNA: TGTGCCAGCAGAGGGACCTCAGGGCGGGGTCAGCCCCAGCATTTT
CDR3 protein: CASRGTSGRGQPQHF

D gene: .
clone size: many
J gene: TRBJ2-7
V gene: TRBV12-3/TRBV12-4
CDR3 DNA: TGTGCCAGCAGTTTGGGGACAATACCCCTTGGGCAGTACTTC
CDR3 protein: CASSLGTIPLGQYF

D gene: TRBD1
clone size: many
J gene: TRBJ1-2
V gene: TRBV29-1
CDR3 DNA: TGCAGCGGTATCACAGGGGAATTCGGCTACACCTTC
CDR3 protein: CSGITGEFGYTF

D gene: .
clone size: few
J gene: TRBJ2-1
V gene: TRBV3-1
CDR3 DNA: TGTGCCAGCAGCCCCCCAATTGGGGCTAGCTCCTACAATGAGCAGTTCTTC
CDR3 protein: CASSPPIGASSYNEQFF

D gene: TRBD2
clone size: few
J gene: TRBJ2-3
V gene: TRBV7-7
CDR3 DNA: TGTGCCAGCAGCCCGGGACTAGCGGCCTCCGTCGCGCAGTATTTT
CDR3 protein: CASSPGLAASVAQYF